These 19 T cell receptor beta chains originate from one sample sequenced in a study of molecular identifiers for immune sequencing clone quantification. TCRdb called the PCR reads again in MiXCR, with one record for every CDR3 protein. In the table there are nearly 650,000 distinct CDR3 sequences, approximately 24% of which are singletons. The sample was naive CD8+ T cells from blood, with Jurkat cell RNA spiked in. The subset was: FACS-sorted CD8+CD4-CCR7+CD45RA+ naive T cells. The source of these receptors is a human donor in good health. Some libraries in this study had Jurkat cell RNA spiked in.

As for this clonotype: This clone may be a read error of a much larger clone one base away. The chain has TRBV6-6 and TRBJ1-5, with a possible D match to TRBD1 (5 bases). The CDR3 runs to 14 residues. Germline CDR1 is MNHNY and CDR2 is SVGAGI (reference sequence). The CDR3 DNA reads as TGTGTCAGCCTTCCCAACAGGTGGGGCCAGCCCCAGCATTTT. Translating gives CVSLPNRWGQPQHF.

This clonotype has just a few counts. The J gene is TRBJ2-7, the V gene TRBV7-9; 12 positions match TRBD2. In germline, CDR1 is SEHNR, CDR2 FQNEAQ (reference sequence). J lost 4 bases, V lost 5 bases, and 6 bases had no gene match. The CDR3 consists of 15 residues. The CDR3 nucleotides read TGTGCCAGCAGCGACTCTAGCGGGAGGGCGTACGAGCAGTACTTC. This sequence encodes CASSDSSGRAYEQYF.

This clonotype was observed many times. This rearrangement joins TRBV28 to TRBJ2-7, with 8 bases identical to TRBD2. This CDR3 is 13 amino acids long. V was clipped by 5 bases and J by 5 bases; unmatched bases: 5. Germline V gene data show CDR1 as MDHEN and CDR2 as SYDVKM. CDR3 loop: CASSLGLAHEQYF. The CDR3 region has the DNA TGTGCCAGCAGTCTAGGACTAGCCCACGAGCAGTACTTC.

The rearrangement links TRBV4-3 to TRBJ2-1; TRBD2 matches at 8 bases. This CDR3 is 18 amino acids long. V shed 0 bases and J 8 bases; nucleotides not matched to a gene: 15. Germline-derived CDR1 and CDR2 are LGHNA and YSLEER. CDR3 DNA sequence: TGCGCCAGCAGCCAAGATCTTATCAGCGGGAGCGGTATCCATGAGCAGTTCTTC. This sequence encodes CASSQDLISGSGIHEQFF.

The table lists this clonotype with a count of one. A much larger clone differs from this one at a single base, so this may be a read error. The chain recombines TRBV7-6 with TRBJ2-3; a weak D match, TRBD1 (5 bases). Germline CDR1 reads SGHVS; CDR2 reads FNYEAQ. The length of the CDR3 is 16 residues. The V and J ends lost 4 bases and 3 bases respectively, with 17 bases between them. In DNA, the CDR3 is TGTGCCAGCAGCTCAGGTGCAGCACCAGGGACAGATACGCAGTATTTT. Translation gives CASSSGAAPGTDTQYF.

Note on this clonotype: The missing conserved phenylalanine or tryptophan at the end of this CDR3 makes a read error likely. The CDR3 spells CASSISSREGETQYY. CDR3 DNA sequence: TGTGCCAGTAGTATATCGTCCAGGGAGGGAGAGACCCAGTACTAC. The chain joins TRBV19 to TRBJ2-5, with TRBD2 matching 7 bases. The V gene end was trimmed by 2 bases and the J gene end by 4 bases; junction bases not matched to a gene: 7. Germline V CDR1 and CDR2: LNHDA, SQIVND (reference sequence). This CDR3 is 15 amino acids long.

This clonotype has a count of ten or more. The rearrangement links TRBV24-1 to TRBJ2-3; D is perhaps TRBD1 or TRBD2 (7 bases each). The CDR3 is made up of 15 amino acids. Trimming cost V 4 bases and J 1 base, with 11 bases left between them. Germline CDR1 KGHDR, CDR2 SFDVKD. CDR3 nucleotides: TGTGCCACCAGTGAAGGGAGGGGGCGCACAGATACGCAGTATTTT. Protein: CATSEGRGRTDTQYF.

This clonotype has ten or more counts. V usage is TRBV27 and J usage is TRBJ2-7, with 10 bases fitting TRBD2. In germline, CDR1 is MNHEY, CDR2 SMNVEV (reference sequence). This CDR3 is 15 amino acids long. Trimming removed 5 bases from V and 5 bases from J; junction bases left unmatched: 9. CDR3 protein: CASSDLAGGLDEQYF. CDR3 in DNA: TGTGCCAGCAGTGATTTAGCGGGAGGTTTGGACGAGCAGTACTTC.

This clonotype was picked up a small number of times. At one boundary the junction diverges from the germline segment, which might be a read error. This chain uses TRBV29-1 with TRBJ2-7, with D unclear. The germline V gene has CDR1 SQVTM and CDR2 ANQGSEA. This CDR3 comprises 13 residues. CDR3 loop: CSVEDGSSHEQYF. CDR3 nucleotide sequence: TGCAGCGTTGAAGACGGCAGCTCCCACGAGCAGTACTTC.

This chain uses TRBV3-1 with TRBJ1-6; 8 bases map to TRBD1. There are 16 residues in the CDR3. The germline V gene encodes CDR1 LGHDT and CDR2 YNNKEL (reference sequence). V was clipped by 1 base and J by 10 bases; unmatched bases: 9. The CDR3 protein is CASSQVRTGKLSPLHF. CDR3 nucleotides: TGTGCCAGCAGCCAAGTTAGGACAGGGAAGTTGTCACCCCTCCACTTT.

This clonotype was seen only a few times. V is TRBV7-3 and J is TRBJ2-3, with TRBD2 as a possible D gene (6 bases). CDR1 and CDR2 (germline): SGHTA, FQGTGA. The CDR3 runs 15 residues. Between the trimmed V and J ends, which lost 0 bases and 5 bases, there was a span of 12 bases. The CDR3 bases are TGTGCCAGCAGCTTAACGCCGGGAGATGGAGATACGCAGTATTTT. It codes for CASSLTPGDGDTQYF.

This clonotype was seen a single time. One junction end does not reproduce the germline sequence, and a read error may be involved. The rearrangement uses TRBV6-5 and TRBJ1-1; 8 nucleotides match TRBD1. This CDR3 spans 14 amino acids. Germline V gives CDR1 MNHEY, CDR2 SVGAGI. The CDR3 here is CASRTGGQGTESFF. DNA for the CDR3: TGTGCCAGCAGGACCGGCGGACAGGGCACTGAATCTTTCTTT.

Of note for this clonotype: At one of its ends the junction is not consistent with the germline gene, which may arise from a read error. The chain couples TRBV7-8 to TRBJ2-7; 9 bases agree with TRBD2. The CDR3 totals 18 residues. The germline CDR1 and CDR2 sequences are SGHVS and FQNEAQ. The CDR3 DNA sequence: TGTGCCCGCAGCTTAGGTAGAGGAGCGCGGGAGGGTCATCCCGAGCAGTACTTC. Protein: CARSLGRGAREGHPEQYF.

This rearrangement joins TRBV20-1 to TRBJ2-3; 14 bases agree with TRBD2. V lost 3 bases to trimming and J lost 3 bases; unmatched junction nucleotides: 20. This CDR3 region has 21 residues. Germline CDR1 and CDR2: DFQATT and SNEGSKA (reference sequence). This CDR3 is CSASPSTGTSGRGFYTDTQYF. The DNA of the CDR3 is TGCAGTGCTAGTCCCTCAACCGGGACTAGCGGGAGAGGGTTTTATACAGATACGCAGTATTTT.

The chain joins TRBV29-1 to TRBJ2-1; D possibly corresponds to TRBD1 (5 bases). Germline lookup yields CDR1 SQVTM and CDR2 ANQGSEA. CDR3 length equals 13 residues. V was pared by 4 bases and J by 0 bases, with 7 bases between. In DNA, the CDR3 is TGCAGCGTTGTGACAGTCTCCTACAATGAGCAGTTCTTC. This gives the protein CSVVTVSYNEQFF.

The chain combines TRBV19 with TRBJ2-3; TRBD1 is a possible D gene (5 bases). Trimming took 2 bases from V and 6 from J, leaving 15 bases between them. The CDR3 has 15 residues. Germline loops: CDR1 LNHDA, CDR2 SQIVND (reference sequence). The chain's CDR3 is CASSIRLQGVDTQYF. CDR3 DNA sequence: TGTGCCAGTAGTATAAGACTCCAAGGGGTCGATACGCAGTATTTT.

V and J are TRBV6-2 or TRBV6-3 and TRBJ2-5, with unresolved D. This CDR3 has 20 amino acids. The germline V gene has CDR1 MNHEY and CDR2 SVGEGT. Trimming cost V 0 bases and J 3 bases, with 26 bases left between them. CDR3 loop: CASSYSFTLGYSAKEETQYF. In DNA, the CDR3 is TGTGCCAGCAGTTACTCGTTCACGTTGGGCTACTCGGCGAAAGAAGAGACCCAGTACTTC.

This clonotype came up many times. The genes are TRBV28 and TRBJ2-3; TRBD2 matches 7 bases. V dropped 1 base and J dropped 2; count of bases not matched to a gene: 3. CDR1 MDHEN and CDR2 SYDVKM come from the germline V gene. The CDR3 consists of 15 residues. Here the CDR3 reads CASSLSAGLTDTQYF. CDR3 coding DNA: TGTGCCAGCAGTTTATCAGCGGGGCTCACAGATACGCAGTATTTT.

Of note for this clonotype: A junction end diverges from the germline sequence, so it may reflect a read error. The CDR3 DNA reads as TGTGCCAGCCGCTTAGCAGCGGGGGGGACAGACACGCAGTATTTT. Translating gives CASRLAAGGTDTQYF. The chain has TRBV7-2 and TRBJ2-3; 10 nucleotides align to TRBD2. The CDR3 runs 15 residues. CDR1 is SGHTA, CDR2 FQGNSA, per germline.